A single sample gave rise to the 25 T cell receptor beta chains below, sequenced in a study of T cells in Graves' hyperthyroidism and ophthalmopathy. It was RNA transcripts that yielded the amplified TCR beta CDR3 regions. Primed by the HTBI set, a first-round RT-PCR was run on the TCR CDR3. A single record per CDR3 protein comes from TCRdb applying MiXCR to the multiplex PCR reads. This table has hundreds of thousands of distinct CDR3 sequences, over 20% appearing once. Sequencing was done on a sample of blood. Every receptor here comes from a woman in her forties with Graves' ophthalmopathy.

This clonotype was counted at least ten times. In nucleotides, the CDR3 is TGCAGTGCTGGACAAGGGGCGGAAGAGCAGTACTTC. Protein: CSAGQGAEEQYF. The V call is TRBV20-1, the J call TRBJ2-7, with D tentatively TRBD1 (5 bases). The CDR3 loop spans 12 amino acids. The germline V gene has CDR1 DFQATT and CDR2 SNEGSKA (reference sequence). The V end lost 5 bases, the J end lost 7 bases, and 15 bases lay between the germline ends.

This clonotype came up a few times. The chain employs TRBV5-1 and TRBJ2-7; 9 bases agree with TRBD2. The CDR3 is 15 residues long. J lost 5 bases, V lost 0 bases, and 6 bases had no gene match. Germline CDR1 and CDR2: SGHRS and YFSETQ. The CDR3 spells CASSLVAGGPHEQYF. DNA for the CDR3: TGCGCCAGCAGCTTGGTGGCGGGGGGGCCCCACGAGCAGTACTTC.

This clonotype was seen at least ten times. The chain combines TRBV6-2 or TRBV6-3 with TRBJ2-6; 9 bases are shared with TRBD1. V trimming: 6 bases; J trimming: 2 bases; junction bases outside the gene matches: 8. CDR3 size: 17 residues. In germline, CDR1 is MNHEY, CDR2 SVGEGT. CDR3 residues: CASRARTGDPGANVLTF. The CDR3 DNA is TGTGCCAGCAGGGCGCGGACAGGGGATCCTGGGGCCAACGTCCTGACTTTC.

The sample holds many counts of this clonotype. This chain links TRBV5-1 with TRBJ2-7, with 13 bases identical to TRBD2. Germline trimming cut 6 bases from V and 4 bases from J; bases unmatched to any gene: 7. Germline lookup yields CDR1 SGHRS and CDR2 YFSETQ. This CDR3 is 15 amino acids long. The CDR3 coding sequence is TGCGCCAGCAAACTAGCGGGAGGGCCACTGTACGAGCAGTACTTC. Protein: CASKLAGGPLYEQYF.

The chain carries TRBV12-3 or TRBV12-4 and TRBJ1-1; 7 bases match TRBD1. V shed 0 bases, J shed 0 bases, and the junction held 13 bases outside the gene matches. The CDR3 is made up of 19 amino acids. CDR3 nucleotide sequence: TGTGCCAGCAGTTTAGCGCGTTTCGGCACAGGGGACATGAACACTGAAGCTTTCTTT. Protein: CASSLARFGTGDMNTEAFF.

At least ten counts were recorded for this clonotype. For the CDR3, the DNA is TGTGCCAGCAGTTTACTACAGGGGCCCCCCTATGGCTACACCTTC. This translates into CASSLLQGPPYGYTF. The chain links TRBV28 to TRBJ1-2, with 7 bases lining up with TRBD1. Unmatched junction bases numbered 7, after V lost 2 bases and J lost 4 bases. Germline CDR1 MDHEN, CDR2 SYDVKM. The CDR3 runs to 15 residues.

In its sample, this clonotype was seen many times. This rearrangement joins TRBV6-1 to TRBJ2-2; 12 positions agree with TRBD2. Germline loops: CDR1 MNHNS, CDR2 SASEGT. J lost 8 bases, V lost 4 bases, and 5 bases had no gene match. This CDR3 region has 15 residues. The chain's CDR3 is CASSALAGGAGELFF. The CDR3 region has the DNA TGTGCCAGCAGTGCTCTAGCGGGAGGGGCGGGGGAGCTGTTTTTT.

This clonotype came up many times. The chain recombines TRBV11-1 with TRBJ2-5, with D perhaps TRBD2 (5 bases). Germline loops: CDR1 SGHAT, CDR2 FQDESV (reference sequence). The CDR3 has 12 residues. Deletions cut 6 bases from V and 5 bases from J, with 10 bases between. The CDR3 protein is CASRRERETQYF. The CDR3 DNA sequence: TGTGCCAGCAGGAGGGAGCGGGAGACCCAGTACTTC.

This clonotype was recorded once. The chain combines TRBV15 with TRBJ1-5, with D perhaps TRBD1 (5 bases). The CDR3 totals 16 residues. Trimming took off 0 bases at V and 2 bases at J, with 11 bases between the two ends. The germline V gene has CDR1 LNHNV and CDR2 YYDKDF (reference sequence). The CDR3 DNA reads as TGTGCCACCAGCAGAGATTGGGGGTCGGGCAATCAGCCCCAGCATTTT. It codes for CATSRDWGSGNQPQHF.

This clonotype turned up a few times. The V gene is TRBV29-1, the J gene TRBJ2-5; 7 nucleotides match TRBD1. The V segment lost 4 bases and the J segment 3 bases; nucleotides outside the gene matches: 2. The CDR3 length is 12 residues. CDR1 and CDR2 (germline): SQVTM, ANQGSEA. The CDR3 region has the DNA TGCAGCGTTGGGGACAGCAAAGAGACCCAGTACTTC. It specifies CSVGDSKETQYF.

At least ten counts were recorded for this clonotype. Its ends do not fully match the called genes, so a read error is possible. The chain employs TRBV9 and TRBJ2-2; the D gene is possibly TRBD2 (5 bases). The CDR3 consists of 15 residues. Germline V lookup: CDR1 SGDLS, CDR2 YYNGEE. The CDR3 DNA sequence: TGTGCCAGCAGCGTATACAGTACGAACACCGGGAAGCTGTTTTTT. As protein: CASSVYSTNTGKLFF.

The CDR3 nucleotides are TGTGCCAGCAGCGTCGGGACAGGGAGCTCCTACGAGCAGTACTTC. Protein product: CASSVGTGSSYEQYF. The V gene is TRBV11-1, the J gene TRBJ2-7, with TRBD1 matching over 9 bases. Germline CDR1 and CDR2: SGHAT and FQDESV (reference sequence). CDR3 length: 15 amino acids. Unmatched junction bases numbered 5, after V lost 5 bases and J lost 0 bases.

This chain joins TRBV29-1 and TRBJ1-2, with a tentative D call TRBD1 (6 bases). Germline V gene lookup returns CDR1 SQVTM and CDR2 ANQGSEA. This CDR3 spans 15 amino acids. Trimming took off 3 bases at V and 6 bases at J, with 20 bases between the two ends. DNA of the CDR3: TGCAGCGTTGAGCAAAGCCCCACAGGGAAGGATGGCTACACCTTC. This translates into CSVEQSPTGKDGYTF. Complete variable domain (other parts from reference TRBV29-1 and TRBJ1-2): SAVISQKPSRDICQRGTSLTIQCQVDSQVTMMFWYRQQPGQSLTLIATANQGSEATYESGFVIDKFPISRPNLTFSTLTVSNMSPEDSSIYLCSVEQSPTGKDGYTFGSGTRLTVV.

The rearrangement uses TRBV28 and TRBJ1-5; D gene ambiguous. The germline V and J ends were trimmed by 7 bases and 6 bases, with 10 bases remaining between them. CDR3 length equals 12 residues. CDR1 MDHEN and CDR2 SYDVKM come from the germline V gene. The CDR3 protein is CASTRVGQPQHF. CDR3 DNA: TGTGCCAGCACCCGGGTCGGTCAGCCCCAGCATTTT.

This clonotype was recorded a few times. V and J are TRBV4-1 and TRBJ2-5; D is undetermined. Germline CDR1 MGHRA, CDR2 YSYEKL. The CDR3 has 14 amino acids. V lost 0 bases to trimming and J lost 3 bases, with 8 bases between them. CDR3 coding DNA: TGCGCCAGCAGCCAAGAAAGGGCGGAAGAGACCCAGTACTTC. Protein: CASSQERAEETQYF.

The count of this clonotype is one. A read error is likely, as this CDR3 ends without the conserved phenylalanine or tryptophan. The V and J genes are TRBV18 and TRBJ2-7; tentatively, D is TRBD2 (6 bases). The germline gives CDR1 KGHSH, CDR2 LQKENI. This CDR3 is built from 14 residues. In nucleotides, the CDR3 is TGTGCTAGCTCACCACTTTCGGGAGACTACGAGCAGTACCTC. Its protein product is CASSPLSGDYEQYL.

The rearrangement uses TRBV28 and TRBJ1-2, with unresolved D. The CDR3 covers 14 residues. Germline lookup yields CDR1 MDHEN and CDR2 SYDVKM. V was pared by 8 bases and J by 3 bases, with 16 bases between. The CDR3 nucleotides are TGTGCCAGCTCTGATTCGGGAGCCTACTATGGCTACACCTTC. Its protein is CASSDSGAYYGYTF.

In this sample, this clonotype turned up many times. The genes are TRBV28 and TRBJ1-2, with 9 bases identical to TRBD1. J gave up 5 bases and V 6 bases, and 13 bases lay outside the gene matches. Germline loops: CDR1 MDHEN, CDR2 SYDVKM. The CDR3 sequence is 16 residues long. Here the CDR3 reads CASRNTGTGFRYGYTF. DNA of the CDR3: TGTGCCAGCAGAAACACCGGGACAGGGTTCCGTTATGGCTACACCTTC.

The rearrangement joins TRBV6-1 to TRBJ1-1; 8 nucleotides line up with TRBD1. V lost 6 bases, J lost 4 bases, and 7 bases stayed unmatched. In germline, CDR1 is MNHNS, CDR2 SASEGT. The CDR3 loop spans 14 amino acids. In DNA, the CDR3 is TGTGCCAGCAGCCAGGACAGGGCGGCCACTGAAGCTTTCTTT. Translating gives CASSQDRAATEAFF.

This clonotype appeared a few times. V and J are TRBV28 and TRBJ1-2; D is possibly TRBD1 (6 bases). CDR3 size: 14 residues. Germline CDR1 is MDHEN and CDR2 is SYDVKM. V was clipped by 5 bases and J by 5 bases, with 15 bases between them. The CDR3 sequence: CASSPWGQGYGYTF. In DNA, the CDR3 is TGTGCCAGCAGTCCCTGGGGGCAGGGATATGGCTACACCTTC.

This clonotype was seen only a few times. The chain combines TRBV2 with TRBJ2-7; D is uncertain. CDR1 is SNHLY and CDR2 is FYNNEI in the germline V gene. The CDR3 is made up of 11 amino acids. V gave up 6 bases and J gave up 5 bases, with 8 bases separating them. CDR3 bases: TGTGCCAGCAGCTCCTGGGACGAGCAGTACTTC. It translates to CASSSWDEQYF.

This clonotype was recorded many times. This chain connects TRBV7-6 to TRBJ2-2; 9 bases agree with TRBD2. J was trimmed by 3 bases and V by 2 bases; bases with no gene match: 4. Germline CDR1 is SGHVS and CDR2 is FNYEAQ. The CDR3 length is 16 residues. Here the CDR3 DNA reads TGTGCCAGCAGCTTACGGGCGGGAGGGTACACCGGGGAGCTGTTTTTT. This translates into CASSLRAGGYTGELFF.

This clonotype was counted many times. This chain connects TRBV6-5 to TRBJ2-5; TRBD1 agrees at 9 bases. Germline CDR1 MNHEY, CDR2 SVGAGI. This CDR3 has 15 amino acids. V lost 8 bases, J lost 0 bases, and 7 bases stayed unmatched. CDR3 nucleotide sequence: TGTGCCAGCCAGGGACAGGGAGCCGACCAAGAGACCCAGTACTTC. Amino acid sequence: CASQGQGADQETQYF.

This clonotype has ten or more counts. The chain is built from TRBV7-8 and TRBJ2-5; D could derive from TRBD1 or TRBD2 (5 bases each). The V gene lost 5 bases and the J gene lost 2 bases, with 12 bases spanning the gap. Germline V gives CDR1 SGHVS, CDR2 FQNEAQ. CDR3 length: 14 residues. Written as DNA, the CDR3 is TGTGCCAGCAGCAACCGGGACGGACAAGAGACCCAGTACTTC. It is translated as CASSNRDGQETQYF.

The sample holds many counts of this clonotype. This rearrangement joins TRBV28 to TRBJ1-1, with D tentatively TRBD1 (6 bases). Germline V gene sequence: CDR1 MDHEN, CDR2 SYDVKM. Deletions cut 5 bases from V and 0 bases from J, with 13 bases between. The CDR3 covers 15 residues. This chain's CDR3 is CASSPPDRLNTEAFF. CDR3 bases: TGTGCCAGCAGTCCCCCCGACAGGTTGAACACTGAAGCTTTCTTT.